A single sample is the source of the 17 T cell receptor beta chains below, sequenced in a study of blood T cell repertoires in COVID-19. Sequencing used immunoSEQ multiplex PCR; TCRdb keeps in-frame clones, though not all of them. The sample consists of about 64,000 clones, about 86% of them appearing once. Specimen: peripheral blood. The receptors originated from a man aged 35-49 years with acute or convalescent COVID-19.

The rearrangement joins TRBV19 to TRBJ2-3, with 7 positions matching TRBD2. J was trimmed by 2 bases and V by 6 bases; bases with no gene match: 14. Germline assignment: CDR1 LNHDA and CDR2 SQIVND (reference sequence). This CDR3 comprises 17 residues. This CDR3 is CASSRLSSGGNTDTQYF. CDR3 sequence (DNA): TGTGCCAGTAGCCGGCTCTCATCGGGGGGTAACACAGATACGCAGTATTTT.

V is TRBV5-8 and J is TRBJ1-5; D gene unclear. CDR1 SGHTS and CDR2 YDEGEE come from the germline V gene. The ends were cut back, 1 base at V and 5 bases at J, with 10 bases in the middle. The CDR3 is 14 amino acids. Here the CDR3 DNA reads TGTGCCAGCAGCTTGCTGGGCTCTTATCAGCCCCAGCATTTT. Residues: CASSLLGSYQPQHF.

The chain couples TRBV6-1 to TRBJ1-3, with TRBD1 matching over 8 bases. The V gene's germline CDR1 is MNHNS and CDR2 SASEGT. V dropped 5 bases and J dropped 8; count of bases not matched to a gene: 2. This CDR3 has 12 amino acids. CDR3: CASSLTGDTIYF. The CDR3 DNA sequence: TGTGCCAGCAGTTTGACAGGGGACACCATATATTTT.

The chain uses TRBV20-1 and TRBJ2-7; possible D gene TRBD2, 5 bases. The CDR3 is 11 residues long. The ends were cut back, 7 bases at V and 2 bases at J, with 9 bases in the middle. Germline lookup yields CDR1 DFQATT and CDR2 SNEGSKA (reference sequence). The CDR3 nucleotides are TGCAGTGGGAGCGGTACCTACGAGCAGTACTTC. Its protein product is CSGSGTYEQYF.

This chain joins TRBV4-1 and TRBJ1-2; 7 nucleotides line up with TRBD1. Germline V gene sequence: CDR1 MGHRA, CDR2 YSYEKL. Losses at the gene ends were 4 bases for V and 4 bases for J; bases not matched to a gene: 9. The CDR3 is 15 residues long. CDR3 protein: CASSPLEGTAYGYTF. CDR3 nucleotide sequence: TGCGCCAGCAGCCCCTTAGAGGGGACAGCCTATGGCTACACCTTC.

This clone appeared once. The chain couples TRBV7-8 to TRBJ2-6; D might be TRBD1 (6 bases). The CDR3 sequence is 18 residues long. Per germline, CDR1 SGHVS and CDR2 FQNEAQ. V lost 1 base, J lost 0 bases, and 13 bases lay in between. Here the CDR3 reads CASSLVAQGISGANVLTF. DNA of the CDR3: TGTGCCAGCAGCTTAGTCGCACAGGGAATCTCTGGGGCCAACGTCCTGACTTTC.

The chain recombines TRBV10-1 with TRBJ1-1; perhaps TRBD1 as D (6 bases). Germline CDR1 is WNHNN and CDR2 is SYGVQD (reference sequence). This CDR3 has 16 amino acids. Trimming took off 2 bases at V and 3 bases at J, with 16 bases between the two ends. Here the CDR3 reads CASSEGRDTGYTEAFF. CDR3 in DNA: TGCGCCAGCAGTGAGGGCCGAGACACAGGGTACACTGAAGCTTTCTTT.

The chain has TRBV5-1 and TRBJ2-7; tentatively, D is TRBD2 (6 bases). The germline V and J ends were trimmed by 4 bases and 4 bases, with 18 bases remaining between them. Germline values: CDR1 SGHRS, CDR2 YFSETQ. This CDR3 spans 15 amino acids. The CDR3 loop reads CASSDGQTRGYEQYF. In nucleotides, the CDR3 is TGCGCCAGCAGCGATGGCCAGACTCGGGGGTACGAGCAGTACTTC.

V usage is TRBV7-3 and J usage is TRBJ1-3; 8 bases align to TRBD1. CDR3 length: 17 amino acids. V trimming: 3 bases; J trimming: 0 bases; junction bases outside the gene matches: 7. From germline, CDR1 is SGHTA and CDR2 FQGTGA. The CDR3 reads CASSFPDRAPSGNTIYF. As DNA, the CDR3 is TGTGCCAGCAGCTTTCCGGACAGGGCTCCCTCTGGAAACACCATATATTTT.

The gene calls are TRBV6-4 and TRBJ2-3, with D perhaps matching TRBD2 (6 bases). Germline-derived CDR1 and CDR2 are MRHNA and SNTAGT. This CDR3 comprises 15 residues. Trimming cost V 0 bases and J 2 bases, with 9 bases left between them. Here the CDR3 reads CASSDSSGFTDTQYF. The CDR3 DNA follows: TGTGCCAGCAGTGACTCTAGCGGATTCACAGATACGCAGTATTTT.

CDR3 in DNA: TGTGCCAGCAGTTACGGGGGACGGGGGGAGCAGTACTTC. Translation gives CASSYGGRGEQYF. The chain couples TRBV6-5 to TRBJ2-7, with TRBD2 as a possible D gene (6 bases). Per germline, CDR1 MNHEY and CDR2 SVGAGI. The CDR3 consists of 13 residues. The ends were cut back, 2 bases at V and 7 bases at J, with 12 bases in the middle.

As regards this clone: The same CDR3 is also encoded by other DNA sequences in this sample. This chain joins TRBV5-6 and TRBJ1-5; D perhaps matches TRBD1 (6 bases). This CDR3 is 13 amino acids long. V was cut by 1 base and J by 8 bases, with 10 bases left in between. Per germline, CDR1 SGHDT and CDR2 YYEEEE. The DNA of the CDR3 is TGTGCCAGCAGCTTGTCACCAGGGGAGCCCCAGCATTTT. This translates into CASSLSPGEPQHF. The full variable domain, completed using reference TRBV5-6 and TRBJ1-5, is DAGVTQSPTHLIKTRGQQVTLRCSPKSGHDTVSWYQQALGQGPQFIFQYYEEEERQRGNFPDRFSGHQFPNYSSELNVNALLLGDSALYLCASSLSPGEPQHFGDGTRLSIL.

The chain is built from TRBV10-1 and TRBJ2-1; tentative D call: TRBD2 (6 bases). Per the germline V gene, CDR1 is WNHNN and CDR2 is SYGVQD (reference sequence). Trimming cost V 4 bases and J 8 bases, with 21 bases left between them. CDR3 length: 16 amino acids. CDR3 in DNA: TGCGCCAGCAGTGCAAGCGCGGGGAACGATATGGATGAGCAGTTCTTC. Its protein is CASSASAGNDMDEQFF.

This clone showed up just once. The V call is TRBV6-6, the J call TRBJ2-1, with 9 bases matching TRBD2. The ends lost 5 bases at V and 4 bases at J; junction bases unmatched: 3. The germline V gene encodes CDR1 MNHNY and CDR2 SVGAGI (reference sequence). This CDR3 comprises 14 residues. The CDR3 sequence: CASSPSGAYNEQFF. In DNA form, the CDR3 reads TGTGCCAGCAGTCCTAGCGGGGCTTACAATGAGCAGTTCTTC.

The chain has TRBV30 and TRBJ1-3; D is unresolved. CDR1 is GTSNPN and CDR2 is SVGIG in the germline V gene (reference sequence). Between the trimmed V and J ends, which lost 5 bases and 4 bases, there was a span of 21 bases. This CDR3 is 16 amino acids long. CDR3 in amino acids: CAWGFKNKPLGNTIYF. In DNA form, the CDR3 reads TGTGCCTGGGGTTTTAAAAACAAACCCTTAGGAAACACCATATATTTT.

The CDR3 nucleotides read TGTGCCTGGAGTCGGACAGGGAAGAGCAATCAGCCCCAGCATTTT. It is translated as CAWSRTGKSNQPQHF. The chain is built from TRBV30 and TRBJ1-5, with 8 nucleotides matching TRBD1. Unmatched junction bases numbered 4, after V lost 2 bases and J lost 1 base. This CDR3 has 15 amino acids. Per the germline V gene, CDR1 is GTSNPN and CDR2 is SVGIG (reference sequence).

The chain has TRBV27 and TRBJ1-4; 8 nucleotides align to TRBD1. J gave up 7 bases and V 5 bases, and 9 bases lay outside the gene matches. Per the germline V gene, CDR1 is MNHEY and CDR2 is SMNVEV (reference sequence). The CDR3 is 15 amino acids. The CDR3 nucleotides are TGTGCCAGCAGTGGATCGACAGGGGCAAGTGAAAAACTGTTTTTT. This encodes CASSGSTGASEKLFF.